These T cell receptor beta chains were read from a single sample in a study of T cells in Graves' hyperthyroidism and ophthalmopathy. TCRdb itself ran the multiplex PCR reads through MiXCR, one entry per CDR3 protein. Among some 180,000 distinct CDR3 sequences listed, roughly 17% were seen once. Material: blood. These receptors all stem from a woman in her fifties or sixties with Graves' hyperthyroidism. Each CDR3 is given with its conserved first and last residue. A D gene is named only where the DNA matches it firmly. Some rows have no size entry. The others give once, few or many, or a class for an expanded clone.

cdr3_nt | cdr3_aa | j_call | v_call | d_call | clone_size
TGTGCCAGCTCCGGACTAGCGGGGCCCGCCTACGAGCAGTACTTC | CASSGLAGPAYEQYF | TRBJ2-7 | TRBV28 | TRBD2 | many
TGTGCCAGCAGCTTCAGCCCCCCGGGGTACGAGCAGTACTTC | CASSFSPPGYEQYF | TRBJ2-7 | TRBV7-2 | - | many
TGTGCCACCAGCAGAGATAGCGGGAGGTCCCTTGAGACCCAGTACTTC | CATSRDSGRSLETQYF | TRBJ2-5 | TRBV15 | TRBD2 | -
TGTGCCAGCAGTTTCGCCGGGACCACGGGCAATGAGCAGTTCTTC | CASSFAGTTGNEQFF | TRBJ2-1 | TRBV27 | - | many
TGTGCCAGCAGCGGCAAGTCGTTGCGGTGGGGGCTCAATGAGCAGTTCTTC | CASSGKSLRWGLNEQFF | TRBJ2-1 | TRBV3-1 | - | many
TGTGCCAGCAGGCGGACTAGCGGGACGGGGGATACGCAGTATTTT | CASRRTSGTGDTQYF | TRBJ2-3 | TRBV2 | TRBD2 | many
TGTGCCAGTAGTACTGGGACAGGTCTTGGCTACACCTTC | CASSTGTGLGYTF | TRBJ1-2 | TRBV19 | TRBD1 | -
TGCAGTGCTATTGGCGGGAGGGCCGGAGTGGAGCAGTTCTTC | CSAIGGRAGVEQFF | TRBJ2-1 | TRBV20-1 | TRBD2 | few
TGCAGCGTTGAAGACCCGAATCTGGAAGACCAGGCATCCTCGCCATACAATGAGCAGTTCTTC | CSVEDPNLEDQASSPYNEQFF | TRBJ2-1 | TRBV29-1 | - | many
TGTGCCAGCAGTGAATTGGACCGGGAGGAGGACGAGCAGTACTTC | CASSELDREEDEQYF | TRBJ2-7 | TRBV25-1 | TRBD2 | few
TGTGCCAGCAGTCGGACTAGCGGGGGCCGCACAGATACGCAGTATTTT | CASSRTSGGRTDTQYF | TRBJ2-3 | TRBV12-3/TRBV12-4 | TRBD2 | -
TGCAGTGCTAGACAGGTCGGTATCACTGAAGCTTTCTTT | CSARQVGITEAFF | TRBJ1-1 | TRBV20-1 | - | many
TGTGCCAGCAGCCAAGGTTTGAATCTTGAGCAGTTCTTC | CASSQGLNLEQFF | TRBJ2-1 | TRBV3-1 | - | many
TGTGCCAGCACCCTACGGGGGATCTCTGGAAACACCATATATTTT | CASTLRGISGNTIYF | TRBJ1-3 | TRBV28 | - | -
TGTGCCAGCAGATCTAACACCGGGGAGCTGTTTTTT | CASRSNTGELFF | TRBJ2-2 | TRBV12-3/TRBV12-4 | - | many
TGCAGGGGGACTAGCGGGAGGGCCAATGAGCAGTTCTTC | CRGTSGRANEQFF | TRBJ2-1 | TRBV20-1 | TRBD2 | many
TGTGCCACCAGCGGCGAAAACGCAGGGGGCGAAGGACTAGCGGGAGGTCCCCCCTTTTGGGCGCAGTATTTT | CATSGENAGGEGLAGGPPFWAQYF | TRBJ2-3 | TRBV15 | TRBD2 | few
TGCGCCAGCACCGGTGGACTTGGGGACTATGGCTACACCTTC | CASTGGLGDYGYTF | TRBJ1-2 | TRBV5-1 | - | -
TGTGCCAGCAGCTTAGCGTTAGGAGAAAACACTGAAGCTTTCTTT | CASSLALGENTEAFF | TRBJ1-1 | TRBV7-6 | - | few
TGTGCCAGCACCCCTATTCGGGTATATGGGTTCAATGAAGCTTTCTTT | CASTPIRVYGFNEAFF | TRBJ1-1 | TRBV28 | - | -
TGCAGTGCTAAGACAGGGGCCACTGAAGCTTTCTTT | CSAKTGATEAFF | TRBJ1-1 | TRBV20-1 | TRBD1 | many
TGTGCCAGCAGCGTTTCGGGACAGGGGGCCGATAATTCACCCCTCCACTTT | CASSVSGQGADNSPLHF | TRBJ1-6 | TRBV9 | TRBD1 | -
TGCGCCAGCAGCCAAGATTGGGCACCTCCCCAAGGGACCCAGTACTTC | CASSQDWAPPQGTQYF | TRBJ2-5 | TRBV4-1 | - | -
TGTGCCAGTAGTATACGCAGGGATCTGCCCCAGCATTTT | CASSIRRDLPQHF | TRBJ1-5 | TRBV19 | - | many
TGTGCCAGCAGCCCGCCGGTTGCCTACGAGCAGTACTTC | CASSPPVAYEQYF | TRBJ2-7 | TRBV3-1 | - | many
TGCAGTGCTAGAGGGGGGACGGCACAAGATACGCAGTATTTT | CSARGGTAQDTQYF | TRBJ2-3 | TRBV20-1 | - | -
TGTGCCTGGAGAGCGACTAGCGGGAGTAGTAAACACAATGAGCAGTTCTTC | CAWRATSGSSKHNEQFF | TRBJ2-1 | TRBV30 | TRBD2 | -
TGTGCCACCAGTGACCACCACCGTACTAGCGGAAGAAACAATGAGCAGTTCTTC | CATSDHHRTSGRNNEQFF | TRBJ2-1 | TRBV24-1 | TRBD2 | many
TGTGCCAGCAGTTATGTGGGGGGTTACAGGGCTAATTCACCCCTCCACTTT | CASSYVGGYRANSPLHF | TRBJ1-6 | TRBV6-9 | - | many
TGTGCCAGCAGTTTTGGTACCTATGGCTACACCTTC | CASSFGTYGYTF | TRBJ1-2 | TRBV12-3/TRBV12-4 | - | few
TGTGCCACCAGTGACCGCCGGGACCCGTCGGCCGGTGAGCAGTTCTTC | CATSDRRDPSAGEQFF | TRBJ2-1 | TRBV24-1 | - | many
TGTGCCAGCAGTCTCACTAGCGGGACTGTCCCAGATACGCAGTATTTT | CASSLTSGTVPDTQYF | TRBJ2-3 | TRBV2 | TRBD2 | many
TGTGCCAGCAGCAAAGGCTTAGACACTGAAGCTTTCTTT | CASSKGLDTEAFF | TRBJ1-1 | TRBV7-8 | - | many
TGTGCCAGCAGTCAAGGGGTAGCGGGATACTCCGAGCAGTACTTC | CASSQGVAGYSEQYF | TRBJ2-7 | TRBV6-1 | TRBD2 | many
TGTGCCAGCAGTTCAGCGGGAGGGCTTGAGGGTGAGCAGTTCTTC | CASSSAGGLEGEQFF | TRBJ2-1 | TRBV27 | TRBD2 | many
TGTGCCTTGTCCTTCGCGGGGCCTCCAGGGTCACCCCTCCACTTT | CALSFAGPPGSPLHF | TRBJ1-6 | TRBV30 | - | -
TGTGCCAGCTCACCTTTACCGACCGGGGAGCTGTTTTTT | CASSPLPTGELFF | TRBJ2-2 | TRBV18 | - | -
TGTGCCAGCAGCCATGCGGGGAATCATGGCTACACCTTC | CASSHAGNHGYTF | TRBJ1-2 | TRBV9 | - | -
TGTGCCAGCAGCTTTTCAGGGGATGATGGCTACACCTTC | CASSFSGDDGYTF | TRBJ1-2 | TRBV11-2 | - | -
TGTGCCATCAGTGAGGCGGAAAACACTGAAGCTTTCTTT | CAISEAENTEAFF | TRBJ1-1 | TRBV10-3 | - | many
TGTGCCAGCAGCCCGACAGGGTCGGCCTACAATGAGCAGTTCTTC | CASSPTGSAYNEQFF | TRBJ2-1 | TRBV7-9 | TRBD1 | many
TGTGCCAGCAGCTTAGGAAGGAGTGAGCAGTACTTC | CASSLGRSEQYF | TRBJ2-7 | TRBV7-2 | - | few
TGTGCCAGCAGCGTGGGGAGCGGTAATAGCAATCAGCCCCAGCATTTT | CASSVGSGNSNQPQHF | TRBJ1-5 | TRBV9 | - | many
TGTGCCACCAGCAGAGATCGCCCGGGGAACTATGGCTACACCTTC | CATSRDRPGNYGYTF | TRBJ1-2 | TRBV15 | - | few
TGTGCCGCAGGGGGGAATCGAGAAGAGCAGTTCTTC | CAAGGNREEQFF | TRBJ2-1 | TRBV2 | - | many